The 14 T cell receptor beta chains listed next were all sequenced from one sample in a study of somatic mutations in cytotoxic T cells in rheumatoid arthritis. The table came from immunoSEQ multiplex PCR; TCRdb's copy has only in-frame clones and leaves some out. The table has 5,500 to 7,000 clones, about four fifths seen once; the top ten hold about 5%. Sequenced material: CD8+ T cells sorted from blood. Source of these receptors: an adult with rheumatoid arthritis.

CDR3 region: CASSRTGGNNEQFF. The CDR3 DNA sequence: TGCGCCAGCAGCAGGACAGGGGGCAACAATGAGCAGTTCTTC. This sequence joins TRBV5-1 and TRBJ2-1, with 11 bases fitting TRBD1. Germline CDR1 is SGHRS and CDR2 is YFSETQ. J was trimmed by 5 bases and V by 4 bases; bases with no gene match: 2. The CDR3 has 14 residues. Looking up the rest from reference TRBV5-1 and TRBJ2-1 gives the full variable domain: KAGVTQTPRYLIKTRGQQVTLSCSPISGHRSVSWYQQTPGQGLQFLFEYFSETQRNKGNFPGRFSGRQFSNSRSEMNVSTLELGDSALYLCASSRTGGNNEQFFGPGTRLTVL.

By sample fraction, this clone is large (0.1 to 1%). This chain joins TRBV5-1 and TRBJ2-7; D is undetermined. V lost 3 bases and J lost 4, with 5 bases in between. Germline V gene data show CDR1 as SGHRS and CDR2 as YFSETQ. The CDR3 runs 11 residues. CDR3 nucleotides: TGCGCCAGCAGCTCCCTTTACGAGCAGTACTTC. Amino acid sequence: CASSSLYEQYF. The full variable domain, its missing parts supplied by reference TRBV5-1 and TRBJ2-7, is KAGVTQTPRYLIKTRGQQVTLSCSPISGHRSVSWYQQTPGQGLQFLFEYFSETQRNKGNFPGRFSGRQFSNSRSEMNVSTLELGDSALYLCASSSLYEQYFGPGTRLTVT.

This chain connects TRBV9 to TRBJ2-7; D is uncertain. The CDR3 runs 15 residues. Trimming stripped 0 bases from V and 0 bases from J, with 10 bases between. Germline CDR1 and CDR2: SGDLS and YYNGEE. The CDR3 DNA reads as TGTGCCAGCAGCGTAGGGGTGGCGGACTCCTACGAGCAGTACTTC. This codes for CASSVGVADSYEQYF.

The chain uses TRBV4-1 and TRBJ2-1, with D perhaps TRBD2 (6 bases). CDR1 is MGHRA and CDR2 is YSYEKL in the germline V gene. This CDR3 is built from 16 residues. V lost 1 base to trimming and J lost 8 bases, with 18 bases between them. This CDR3 reads CASSQGSGLPLYEQFF. Written as DNA, the CDR3 is TGCGCCAGCAGCCAAGGTTCGGGACTTCCTTTATATGAGCAGTTCTTC.

The chain is built from TRBV5-4 and TRBJ2-5; no clear D. This CDR3 has 14 residues. The V gene's germline CDR1 is SGHNT and CDR2 YYREEE (reference sequence). Trimming took 5 bases from V and 2 from J, leaving 13 bases between them. CDR3 protein: CASSHGRRQETQYF. In DNA form, the CDR3 reads TGTGCCAGCAGTCACGGACGGAGACAAGAGACCCAGTACTTC.

The V and J genes are TRBV6-1 and TRBJ1-5, with TRBD1 as a possible D gene (5 bases). The ends were cut back, 3 bases at V and 0 bases at J, with 9 bases in the middle. Germline values: CDR1 MNHNS, CDR2 SASEGT. The CDR3 runs 15 residues. CDR3 DNA: TGTGCCAGCAGTGACAGGGCGAGTAGCAATCAGCCCCAGCATTTT. Residues: CASSDRASSNQPQHF.

This chain connects TRBV4-1 to TRBJ2-1, with 8 bases that match TRBD2. Germline CDR1 reads MGHRA; CDR2 reads YSYEKL. J lost 9 bases, V lost 1 base, and 8 bases had no gene match. The CDR3 is 15 residues long. For the CDR3, the DNA is TGCGCCAGCAGCCAAGCGGGAGGGCCTTCGGGTGAGCAGTTCTTC. This encodes CASSQAGGPSGEQFF.

The rearrangement joins TRBV6-1 to TRBJ2-1; 10 nucleotides agree with TRBD2. Germline CDR1 MNHNS, CDR2 SASEGT. The V gene end was trimmed by 2 bases and the J gene end by 4 bases; junction bases not matched to a gene: 5. The CDR3 has 16 amino acids. The CDR3 bases are TGTGCCAGCAGTGAATATCTAGCGGGAGAGTACAATGAGCAGTTCTTC. Amino acids: CASSEYLAGEYNEQFF.

The rearrangement joins TRBV5-6 to TRBJ2-5; 9 positions match TRBD2. CDR1 and CDR2 (germline): SGHDT, YYEEEE. Unmatched junction bases numbered 4, after V lost 2 bases and J lost 5 bases. This CDR3 contains 14 residues. For the CDR3, the DNA is TGTGCCAGCAGCTTAGCGGGGGGCAAGGAGACCCAGTACTTC. It codes for CASSLAGGKETQYF.

The chain is built from TRBV10-2 and TRBJ1-2; D gene uncertain. Trimming shortened V by 2 bases and J by 4 bases, and 11 bases separated the two germline ends. CDR3 length: 14 amino acids. The germline V gene encodes CDR1 WSHSY and CDR2 SAAADI. CDR3 sequence: CASSEIRASYGYTF. In DNA, the CDR3 is TGCGCCAGCAGTGAGATAAGGGCTTCCTATGGCTACACCTTC.

This clone was seen a few times. This chain uses TRBV19 with TRBJ1-5; TRBD1 agrees at 7 bases. CDR1 and CDR2 (germline): LNHDA, SQIVND (reference sequence). The CDR3 contains 15 residues. V was clipped by 6 bases and J by 3 bases; unmatched bases: 8. The CDR3 coding sequence is TGTGCCAGTAGAGAAGCCGACAGGGACAATCAGCCCCAGCATTTT. Translated, it gives CASREADRDNQPQHF.

V gene TRBV5-1 combines with J gene TRBJ1-5; 9 bases map to TRBD1. This CDR3 comprises 15 residues. V dropped 4 bases and J dropped 3; count of bases not matched to a gene: 5. Germline CDR1 is SGHRS and CDR2 is YFSETQ. The CDR3 here is CASSIGQGHNQPQHF. The CDR3 coding sequence is TGCGCCAGCAGCATAGGACAGGGGCACAATCAGCCCCAGCATTTT.

The chain carries TRBV14 and TRBJ1-1; no reliable D call. From germline, CDR1 is SGHDN and CDR2 FVKESK. V lost 3 bases, J lost 4 bases, and 15 bases lay in between. The CDR3 totals 15 residues. In DNA, the CDR3 is TGTGCCAGCAGCCAGGAGGCGGCTTTACTCACTGAAGCTTTCTTT. It yields the protein CASSQEAALLTEAFF.

The chain combines TRBV6-4 with TRBJ2-1, with 12 nucleotides matching TRBD2. Germline V lookup: CDR1 MRHNA, CDR2 SNTAGT. The CDR3 has 15 residues. V dropped 6 bases and J dropped 7; count of bases not matched to a gene: 7. The CDR3 bases are TGTGCCAGCAGCGTAGAGACTAGCGGGAGTAATGAGCAGTTCTTC. It translates to CASSVETSGSNEQFF.